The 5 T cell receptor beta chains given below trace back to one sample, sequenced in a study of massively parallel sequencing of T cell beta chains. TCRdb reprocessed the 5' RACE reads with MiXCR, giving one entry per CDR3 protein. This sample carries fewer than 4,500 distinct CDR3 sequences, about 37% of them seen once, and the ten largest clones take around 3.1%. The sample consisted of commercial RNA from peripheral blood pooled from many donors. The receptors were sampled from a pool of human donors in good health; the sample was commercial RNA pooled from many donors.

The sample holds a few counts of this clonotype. The CDR3 bases are TGTGCCAGCAGCCCGGATGGAAACCGGGAGCTGTTTTTT. It translates to CASSPDGNRELFF. The chain recombines TRBV3-1 with TRBJ2-2; no firm D call. With 4 bases removed from V and 9 bases from J, the gap between germline ends came to 12 bases. CDR1 and CDR2 (germline): LGHDT, YNNKEL (reference sequence). The CDR3 covers 13 residues.

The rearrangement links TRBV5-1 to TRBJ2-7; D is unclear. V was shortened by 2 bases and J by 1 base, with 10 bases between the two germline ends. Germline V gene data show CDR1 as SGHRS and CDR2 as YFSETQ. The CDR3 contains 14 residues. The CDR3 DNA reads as TGCGCCAGCAGCTTAGCCCCAGTGTCCTACGAGCAGTACTTC. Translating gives CASSLAPVSYEQYF.

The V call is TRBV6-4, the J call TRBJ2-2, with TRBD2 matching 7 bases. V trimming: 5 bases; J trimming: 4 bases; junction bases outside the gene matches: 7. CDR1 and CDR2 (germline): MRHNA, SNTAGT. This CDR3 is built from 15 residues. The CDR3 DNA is TGTGCCAGCAGTACCCAGACTAGCTTCACCGGGGAGCTGTTTTTT. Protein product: CASSTQTSFTGELFF.

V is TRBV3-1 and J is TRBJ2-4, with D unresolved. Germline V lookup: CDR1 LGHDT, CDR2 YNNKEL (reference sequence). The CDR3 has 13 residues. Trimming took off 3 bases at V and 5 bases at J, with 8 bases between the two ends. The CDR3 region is CASSHLSQNIQYF. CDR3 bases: TGTGCCAGCAGCCACCTTTCCCAAAACATTCAGTACTTC.

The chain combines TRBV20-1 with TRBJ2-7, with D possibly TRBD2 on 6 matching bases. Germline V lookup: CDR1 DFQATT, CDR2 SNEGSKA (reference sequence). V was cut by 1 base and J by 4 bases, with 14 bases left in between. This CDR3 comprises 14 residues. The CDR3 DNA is TGCAGTGCTAGAGTCGCGGCGGGGCATTACGAGCAGTACTTC. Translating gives CSARVAAGHYEQYF.